This record concerns one TCR beta chain sequence. This receptor's antigen is unknown. No qualities accompany the bases; no much larger clone lies one base away. TCRbeta CDR3 regions were amplified from genomic DNA by means of the immunoSEQ Assay, a bias-controlled multiplex PCR. The authors' analysis ran thus. Within the assay, amplification of reference gene primers was used to estimate how many nucleated cells each sample contained. Sequence reads were collapsed and filtered to measure the absolute abundance of every unique TCRbeta CDR3 rearrangement. Productive Simpson clonality was computed per sample as the square root of Simpson's diversity index over productive rearrangements. TCRdb's version of the immuneACCESS table is confined to in-frame rearrangements and falls short of the full clone set. An unresolved V gene accounts for under half of the shortfall where checked; the remainder is of unknown origin. V, J and clone size derive from that table, while D and trimming were established from the DNA sequence. The sample has about 390,000 clones on record, about 83% of them singletons. Of the sample, 10% falls within the top ten clones.

This record comes from a study of blood T cell repertoires in COVID-19 (dated by TCRdb to the early 2020s). For the study in its entirety: Samples from collaborators originated in the United States, Italy and Spain and spanned both the acute and convalescent phases of COVID-19. The material from the prospective study consisted of cDNA or gDNA derived from T cells, B-cell-depleted T cells, or PBMCs. Subjects who had been exposed to COVID-19, were actively infected with it, or had recovered from it provided the deeply sampled blood TCRbeta repertoires that made up the dataset. The repertoires were released in a freely available public database meant as a resource for research on the immune response to SARS-CoV-2. Samples came from the ongoing ImmuneRACE study (first 160 participants) plus 1,254 subjects from 6 global collaborators. Nearly every sample came with metadata listing a de-identified subject ID, COVID-19 status, age in years and sex. Where available, HLA class I and class II types were obtained from metadata supplied by the sample provider rather than from assay-based typing.

Participants in the prospective study were aged about 18 to 90 years, lived in 24 United States geographic areas, and enrolled through a virtual design. To assign participants to cohorts, the prospective study relied on clinical history that participants themselves reported in a screening survey and a study questionnaire. For ImmuneRACE Cohort 3, a participant was defined as recovered based on two consecutive negative NP/OP PCR tests, clearance by a healthcare professional, or resolution of symptoms. Mobile phlebotomists in the prospective study collected whole blood, serum and a nasopharyngeal or oropharyngeal swab from every participant. Participants in the prospective study had the option to provide additional blood draws and questionnaires over a roughly 2-month period. Blood samples from the prospective study were shipped frozen or at room temperature prior to DNA extraction. V was cut back by 4 bases and J by 2 bases, leaving a gap of 18 bases between them. The CDR3 goes from the cysteine to the phenylalanine over 17 residues. Of the read, only the CDR3 DNA is kept; its 51 bases are in frame from base 1. The CDR1 and CDR2 encoded by the germline V gene are SGHTA and FQGNSA.

On the study overall, not on this receptor specifically: The quantity of clinical and demographic metadata differed by source and by participant and was supplied without curation.

The receptor chain draws on TRBV7-2 and TRBJ1-3; possibly the D gene is TRBD1, per 5 matching bases. This clonotype was obtained from a woman aged 45-59 years who had recovered from COVID-19. The sample was PBMCs or T cells enriched from blood (not recorded which). The CDR3 reads CASSSGSGGRTGNTIYF. The DNA sequence follows: TGTGCCAGCAGCTCGGGGAGTGGGGGGAGGACTGGAAACACCATATATTTT.